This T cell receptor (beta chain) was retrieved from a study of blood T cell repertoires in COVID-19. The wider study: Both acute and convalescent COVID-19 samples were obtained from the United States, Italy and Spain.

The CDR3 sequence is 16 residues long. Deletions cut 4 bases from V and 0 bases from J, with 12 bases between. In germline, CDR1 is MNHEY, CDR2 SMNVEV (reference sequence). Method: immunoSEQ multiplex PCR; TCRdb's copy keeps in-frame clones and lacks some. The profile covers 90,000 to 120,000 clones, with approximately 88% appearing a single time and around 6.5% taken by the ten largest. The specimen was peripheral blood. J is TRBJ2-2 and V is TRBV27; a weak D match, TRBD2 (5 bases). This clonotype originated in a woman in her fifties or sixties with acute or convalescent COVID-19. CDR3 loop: CASSSAGTTNTGELFF. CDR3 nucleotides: TGTGCCAGCAGTTCTGCGGGCACTACGAACACCGGGGAGCTGTTTTTT.